The rows below give T cell receptor beta chains drawn from one sample of a study of T cell responses to AZD1222 COVID-19 vaccine. Some clones are missing from TCRdb's copy, which holds only in-frame ones; the method was immunoSEQ multiplex PCR. The sample holds fewer than 150,000 clones, 86% seen once. The material was peripheral blood, obtained on day 0 of AZD1222 vaccination. The receptors stem from an adult in good health. The CDR3 runs from the conserved cysteine through the conserved F or W.

V	CDR3
TRBV15	CATSRDRRGAEAQHF
TRBV6-2/TRBV6-3	CASSQRYGYTF
TRBV19	CASSAGQASTAQHF
TRBV29-1	CSVEGSNTGELFF
TRBV5-1	CASSPSGGSSYNEQFF
TRBV5-6	CASTSTASYEQYF
TRBV28	CASSTAGQPQHF
TRBV6-1	CASSEPGGTGELFF
TRBV9	CASRTAVLGNTIYF
TRBV29-1	CSASTGFLGNQPQHF
TRBV7-2	CASSFGLATNEKLFF
TRBV19	CASSERQGNTGELFF
TRBV29-1	CSGGQRVAEAFF
TRBV5-1	CASSLGTGGYQPQHF
TRBV10-3	CATRGAGVLIGPDTQYF
TRBV5-1	CASSSRGVPSQETQYF
TRBV13	CASSPLGAGVTDTQYF
TRBV12-3/TRBV12-4	CASRRTETYEQYF
TRBV9	CASSPHNSYEQYF
TRBV6-5	CASSYGGGTVLYGYTF
TRBV5-1	CASSQGQGPLSAEQYF
TRBV9	CASSVGVAGGQPQHF
TRBV12-5	CASGFSGNYGYTF
TRBV7-8	CASTSRTGEGQPQHF
TRBV3-1/TRBV3-2	CASSQVYRGSAGNTIYF
TRBV6-4	CASSQGGTHYNEQFF
TRBV19	CATDGGSSYNEQFF
TRBV28	CASSSEGPGGTYEQYF
TRBV5-1	CASSRVPAGDTGELFF
TRBV4-1	CASSQAGGIYGYTF
TRBV5-1	CASSYGQSYGYTF
TRBV6-2/TRBV6-3	CASSNGPQGWINTGELFF
TRBV15	CATSRTGLSNQPQHF
TRBV5-1	CASSLAGSSYEQYF
TRBV3-1/TRBV3-2	CASSPTRTSIDEQYF
TRBV19	CASSTPGTSSFPQYF
TRBV6-2/TRBV6-3	CASSPSRLARISTDTQYF
TRBV5-1	CASSPGQLNEKLFF
TRBV28	CASTRGLADEQFF
TRBV10-3	CAISEREINTNYGYTF